The clone carrying this TCR beta chain has just a few counts. The target antigen is unknown. The ends lost 3 bases at V and 3 bases at J; junction bases unmatched: 5. The germline CDR1 and CDR2 sequences are MDHEN and SYDVKM. This CDR3 region has 15 residues. This record comes from a study of blood T cells in healthy people across ages. Study-level results: Naive and antigen-experienced cells were not separated, limiting conclusive comparison.

Through a sample-barcoded 5' primer and a J-beta primer mix, a second PCR was run for roughly 6 to 11 cycles. TCRdb redid the calling of the 5' RACE reads with MiXCR, one entry per CDR3 protein. The table shows roughly 2 million distinct CDR3 sequences, with about 50% occurring only once. This sequence joins TRBV28 and TRBJ2-7; 10 bases are a match to TRBD2. The sequencing sample was made of blood. The clonotype was recovered from a woman between 40 and 50 years old in good health. The CDR3 is CASSFTSGDVYEQYF. DNA of the CDR3: TGTGCCAGCAGTTTCACTAGCGGGGATGTCTACGAGCAGTACTTC.